The source of this T cell receptor (beta chain) is a study of blood T cells in healthy people across ages. V lost 5 bases and J lost 5, with 15 bases in between. The CDR3 has 15 residues. Looked up from germline, CDR1 is LGHNA and CDR2 is YSLEER. The authors ran a second PCR of about 7 to 11 cycles using a sample-barcoded 5' primer and a J-beta primer mix. Every sample returned 2.5 million or more CDR3-containing paired-end reads. TCRdb used MiXCR to reprocess the 5' RACE reads, holding one entry per CDR3 protein. The table shows about 830,000 distinct CDR3 sequences, with roughly 60% occurring only once. A remark on this clonotype: Antigen unknown.

Study outcomes and limitations: Naive T cell percentage strongly correlated with TCR beta diversity.

The chain joins TRBV4-3 to TRBJ1-4; no definite D call. The sequence derives from a man aged 25-40 years in good health. Sample: blood. Here the CDR3 DNA reads TGCGCCAGCAGCGTGCAACTGGCAGTCAATGAAAAACTGTTTTTT. The encoded protein is CASSVQLAVNEKLFF.